This record looks at one T cell receptor (beta chain) sequence and its context. This CDR3 region has 14 residues. CDR1 is MNHEY and CDR2 is SVGAGI in the germline V gene. J gave up 1 base and V 6 bases, and 5 bases lay outside the gene matches. This specimen belongs to a study of blood T cell repertoires in COVID-19. Assay: immunoSEQ multiplex PCR; the TCRdb copy retains only in-frame clones and omits some. Of 250,000 to 300,000 clones listed, roughly 85% are singletons. The sequenced sample consisted of peripheral blood. The source of this sequence is a man aged 60 to 75 who had recovered from COVID-19. The chain recombines TRBV6-5 with TRBJ2-7; TRBD1 matches 8 bases. The CDR3 loop is CASSSRTGSYEQYF. The CDR3 DNA is TGTGCCAGCAGCTCTAGGACAGGGTCCTACGAGCAGTACTTC.